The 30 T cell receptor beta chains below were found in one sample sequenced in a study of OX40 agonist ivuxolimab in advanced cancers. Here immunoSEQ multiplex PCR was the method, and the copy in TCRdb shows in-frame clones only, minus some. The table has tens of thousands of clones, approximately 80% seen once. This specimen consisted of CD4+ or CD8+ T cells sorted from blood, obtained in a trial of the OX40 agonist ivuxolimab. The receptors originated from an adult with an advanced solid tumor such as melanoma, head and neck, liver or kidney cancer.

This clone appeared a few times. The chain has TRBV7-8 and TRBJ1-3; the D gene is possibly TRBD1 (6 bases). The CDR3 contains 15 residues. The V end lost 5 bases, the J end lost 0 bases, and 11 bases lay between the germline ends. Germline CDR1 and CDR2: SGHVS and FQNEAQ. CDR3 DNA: TGTGCCAGCAGCCCACAGGGTATCTCTGGAAACACCATATATTTT. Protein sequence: CASSPQGISGNTIYF.

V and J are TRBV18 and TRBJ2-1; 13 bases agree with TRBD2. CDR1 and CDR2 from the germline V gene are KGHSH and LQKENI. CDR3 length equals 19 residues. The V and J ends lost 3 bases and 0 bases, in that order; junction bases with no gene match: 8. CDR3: CASSPQLAGGLSSYNEQFF. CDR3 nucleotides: TGTGCCAGCTCACCGCAACTAGCGGGAGGGCTCAGCTCCTACAATGAGCAGTTCTTC.

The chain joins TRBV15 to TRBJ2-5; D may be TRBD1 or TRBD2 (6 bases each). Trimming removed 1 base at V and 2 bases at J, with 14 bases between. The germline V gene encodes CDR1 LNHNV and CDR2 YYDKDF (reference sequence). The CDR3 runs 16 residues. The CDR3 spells CATSRVTGRPQETQYF. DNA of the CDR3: TGTGCCACCAGCAGAGTAACAGGGAGGCCGCAAGAGACCCAGTACTTC.

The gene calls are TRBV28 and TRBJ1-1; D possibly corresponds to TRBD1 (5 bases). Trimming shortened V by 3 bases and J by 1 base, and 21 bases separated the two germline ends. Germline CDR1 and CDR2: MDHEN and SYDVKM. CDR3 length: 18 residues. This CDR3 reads CASSFGRRGPERNTEAFF. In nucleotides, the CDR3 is TGTGCCAGCAGTTTTGGACGACGGGGCCCCGAGAGGAACACTGAAGCTTTCTTT. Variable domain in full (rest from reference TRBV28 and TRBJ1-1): DVKVTQSSRYLVKRTGEKVFLECVQDMDHENMFWYRQDPGLGLRLIYFSYDVKMKEKGDIPEGYSVSREKKERFSLILESASTNQTSMYLCASSFGRRGPERNTEAFFGQGTRLTVV.

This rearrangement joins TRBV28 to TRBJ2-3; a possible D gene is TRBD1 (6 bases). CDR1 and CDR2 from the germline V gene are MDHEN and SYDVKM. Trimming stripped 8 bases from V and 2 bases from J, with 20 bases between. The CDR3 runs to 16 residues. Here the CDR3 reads CASCPAQDRYTDTQYF. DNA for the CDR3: TGTGCCAGCTGCCCGGCTCAGGACAGATACACAGATACGCAGTATTTT.

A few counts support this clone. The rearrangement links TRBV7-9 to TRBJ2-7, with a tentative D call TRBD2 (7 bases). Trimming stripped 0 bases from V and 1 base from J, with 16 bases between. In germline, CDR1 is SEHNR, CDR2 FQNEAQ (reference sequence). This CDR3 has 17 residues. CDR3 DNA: TGTGCCAGCAGCTTAGCGGTTGGGGGGGCTACTTCCTACGAGCAGTACTTC. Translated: CASSLAVGGATSYEQYF.

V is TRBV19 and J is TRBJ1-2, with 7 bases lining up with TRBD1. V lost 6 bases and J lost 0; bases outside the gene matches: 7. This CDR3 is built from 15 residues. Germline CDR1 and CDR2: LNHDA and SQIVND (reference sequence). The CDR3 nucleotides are TGTGCCAGTAGAAGGGACAGCATAGCTAACTATGGCTACACCTTC. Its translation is CASRRDSIANYGYTF. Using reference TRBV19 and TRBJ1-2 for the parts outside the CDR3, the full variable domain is DGGITQSPKYLFRKEGQNVTLSCEQNLNHDAMYWYRQDPGQGLRLIYYSQIVNDFQKGDIAEGYSVSREKKESFPLTVTSAQKNPTAFYLCASRRDSIANYGYTFGSGTRLTVV.

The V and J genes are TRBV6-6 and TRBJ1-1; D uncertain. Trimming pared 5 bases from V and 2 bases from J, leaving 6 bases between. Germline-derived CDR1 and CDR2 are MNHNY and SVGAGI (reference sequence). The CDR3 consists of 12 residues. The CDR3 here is CASSPDNTEAFF. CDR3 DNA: TGTGCCAGCAGTCCCGACAACACTGAAGCTTTCTTT.

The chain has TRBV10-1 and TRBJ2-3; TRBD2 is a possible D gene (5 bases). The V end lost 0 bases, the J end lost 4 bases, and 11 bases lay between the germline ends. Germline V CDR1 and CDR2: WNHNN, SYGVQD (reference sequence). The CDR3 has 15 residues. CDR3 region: CASSESKGLADTQYF. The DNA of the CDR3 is TGCGCCAGCAGTGAGTCTAAAGGACTGGCAGATACGCAGTATTTT.

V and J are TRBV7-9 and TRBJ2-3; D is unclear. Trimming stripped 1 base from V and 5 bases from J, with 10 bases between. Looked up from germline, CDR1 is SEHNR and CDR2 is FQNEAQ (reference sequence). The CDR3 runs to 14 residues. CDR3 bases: TGTGCCAGCAGCTTAGAAGGACCGGGAGATACGCAGTATTTT. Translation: CASSLEGPGDTQYF.

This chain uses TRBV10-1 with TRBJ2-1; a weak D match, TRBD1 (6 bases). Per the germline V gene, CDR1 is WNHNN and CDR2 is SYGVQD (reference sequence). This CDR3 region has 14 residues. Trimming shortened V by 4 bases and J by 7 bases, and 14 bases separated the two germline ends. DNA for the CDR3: TGCGCCAGCAGTGGGATCAGGGGAAGGAATGAGCAGTTCTTC. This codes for CASSGIRGRNEQFF.

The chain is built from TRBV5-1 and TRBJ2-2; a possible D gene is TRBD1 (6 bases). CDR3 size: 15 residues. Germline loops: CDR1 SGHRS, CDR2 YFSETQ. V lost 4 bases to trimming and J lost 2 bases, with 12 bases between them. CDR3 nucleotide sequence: TGCGCCAGCAGCCCCCGGGACATCAACACCGGGGAGCTGTTTTTT. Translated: CASSPRDINTGELFF.

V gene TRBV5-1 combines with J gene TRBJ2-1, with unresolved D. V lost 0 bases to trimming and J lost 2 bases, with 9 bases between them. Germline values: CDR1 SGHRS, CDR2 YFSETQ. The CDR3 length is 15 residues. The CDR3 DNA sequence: TGCGCCAGCAGCTTGGGGTCATTCGCCTACAATGAGCAGTTCTTC. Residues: CASSLGSFAYNEQFF.

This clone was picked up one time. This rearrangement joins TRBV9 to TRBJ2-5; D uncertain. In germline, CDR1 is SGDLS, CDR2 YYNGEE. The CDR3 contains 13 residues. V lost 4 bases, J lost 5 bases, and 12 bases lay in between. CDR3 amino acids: CASSLAGFETQYF. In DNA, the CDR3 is TGTGCCAGCAGCTTAGCTGGGTTCGAGACCCAGTACTTC.

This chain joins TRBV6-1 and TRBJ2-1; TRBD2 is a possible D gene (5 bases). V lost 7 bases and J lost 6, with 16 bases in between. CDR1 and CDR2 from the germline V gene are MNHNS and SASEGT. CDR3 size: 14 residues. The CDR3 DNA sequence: TGTGCCAGCATGGTCGTAACGGCGGGCAATGAGCAGTTCTTC. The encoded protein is CASMVVTAGNEQFF.

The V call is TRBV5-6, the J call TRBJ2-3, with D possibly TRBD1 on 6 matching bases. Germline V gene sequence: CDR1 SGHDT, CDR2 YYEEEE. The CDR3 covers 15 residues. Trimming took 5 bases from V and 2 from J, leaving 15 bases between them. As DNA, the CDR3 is TGTGCCAGCAGTACAGGACAGCCGTACACAGATACGCAGTATTTT. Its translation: CASSTGQPYTDTQYF.

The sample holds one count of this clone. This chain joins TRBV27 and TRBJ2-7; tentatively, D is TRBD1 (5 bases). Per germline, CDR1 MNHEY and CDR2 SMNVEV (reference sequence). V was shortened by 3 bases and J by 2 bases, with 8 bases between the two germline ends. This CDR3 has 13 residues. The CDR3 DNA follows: TGTGCCAGCAGTTTGGGCAGGGCCTACGAGCAGTACTTC. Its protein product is CASSLGRAYEQYF.

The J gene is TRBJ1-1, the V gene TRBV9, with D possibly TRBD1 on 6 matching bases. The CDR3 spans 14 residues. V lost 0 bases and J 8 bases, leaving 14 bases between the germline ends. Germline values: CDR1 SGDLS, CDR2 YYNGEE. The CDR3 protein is CASSVAGWTDEAFF. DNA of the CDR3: TGTGCCAGCAGCGTAGCAGGTTGGACAGACGAAGCTTTCTTT.

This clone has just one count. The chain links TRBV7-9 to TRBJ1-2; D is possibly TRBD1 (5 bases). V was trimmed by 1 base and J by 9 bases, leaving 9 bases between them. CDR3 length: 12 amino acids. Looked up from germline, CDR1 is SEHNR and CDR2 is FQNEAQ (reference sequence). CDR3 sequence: CASSLERGSYTF. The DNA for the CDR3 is TGTGCCAGCAGCTTAGAGAGGGGAAGCTACACCTTC.

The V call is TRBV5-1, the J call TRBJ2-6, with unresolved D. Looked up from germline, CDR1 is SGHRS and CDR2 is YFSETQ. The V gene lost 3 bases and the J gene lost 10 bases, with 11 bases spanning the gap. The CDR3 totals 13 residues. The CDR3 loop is CASSSVPANVLTF. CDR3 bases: TGCGCCAGCAGCTCGGTGCCGGCGAACGTCCTGACTTTC. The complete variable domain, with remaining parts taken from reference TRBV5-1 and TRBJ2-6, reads KAGVTQTPRYLIKTRGQQVTLSCSPISGHRSVSWYQQTPGQGLQFLFEYFSETQRNKGNFPGRFSGRQFSNSRSEMNVSTLELGDSALYLCASSSVPANVLTFGAGSRLTVL.

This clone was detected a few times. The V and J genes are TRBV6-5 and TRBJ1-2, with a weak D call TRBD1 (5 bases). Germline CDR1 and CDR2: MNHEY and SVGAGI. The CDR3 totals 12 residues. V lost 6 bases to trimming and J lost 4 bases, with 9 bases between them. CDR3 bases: TGTGCCAGCAGCCGTGACAGCTATGGCTACACCTTC. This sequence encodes CASSRDSYGYTF.

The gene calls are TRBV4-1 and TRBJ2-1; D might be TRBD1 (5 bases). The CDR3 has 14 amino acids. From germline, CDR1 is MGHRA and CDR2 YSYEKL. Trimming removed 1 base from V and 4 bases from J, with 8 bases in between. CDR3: CASSQGGHYNEQFF. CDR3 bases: TGCGCCAGCAGCCAAGGGGGCCATTACAATGAGCAGTTCTTC.

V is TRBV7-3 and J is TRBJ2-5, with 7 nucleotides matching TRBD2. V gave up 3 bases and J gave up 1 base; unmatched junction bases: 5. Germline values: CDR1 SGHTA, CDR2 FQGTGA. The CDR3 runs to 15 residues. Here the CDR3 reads CASSLGGGPQETQYF. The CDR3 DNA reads TGTGCCAGCAGCTTGGGCGGGGGTCCCCAAGAGACCCAGTACTTC.

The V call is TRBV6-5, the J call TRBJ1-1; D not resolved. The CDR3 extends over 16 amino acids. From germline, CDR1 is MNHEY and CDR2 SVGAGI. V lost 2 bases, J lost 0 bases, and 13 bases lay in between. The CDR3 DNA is TGTGCCAGCAGTTACCAGGATGGGATCCTGAACACTGAAGCTTTCTTT. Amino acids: CASSYQDGILNTEAFF.

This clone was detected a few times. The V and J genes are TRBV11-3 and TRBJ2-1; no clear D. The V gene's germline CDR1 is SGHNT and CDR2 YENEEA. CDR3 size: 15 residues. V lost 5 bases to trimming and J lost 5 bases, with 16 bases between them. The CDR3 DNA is TGTGCCAGCAGCCCGGGTAGTATCCTGGACAATGAGCAGTTCTTC. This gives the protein CASSPGSILDNEQFF.

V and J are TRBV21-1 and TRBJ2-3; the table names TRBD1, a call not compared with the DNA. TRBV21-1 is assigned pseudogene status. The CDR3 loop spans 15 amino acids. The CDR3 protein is CASGGQGARTDTQYF. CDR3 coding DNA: TGTGCCAGCGGGGGACAGGGGGCCCGCACAGATACGCAGTATTTT.

The CDR3 region is CAWSLGGSVEKLFF. CDR3 nucleotides: TGTGCCTGGAGCCTGGGGGGGTCTGTAGAAAAACTGTTTTTT. This sequence joins TRBV30 and TRBJ1-4; perhaps TRBD1 as D (5 bases). V dropped 3 bases and J dropped 8 bases, with 16 bases sitting between them. CDR3 length: 14 amino acids. The germline gives CDR1 GTSNPN, CDR2 SVGIG (reference sequence).

This CDR3 is CASSEKSGAQETQYF. The CDR3 nucleotides are TGTGCCAGCAGTGAGAAGAGCGGGGCCCAAGAGACCCAGTACTTC. This chain joins TRBV6-4 and TRBJ2-5; 7 positions match TRBD2. The V gene's germline CDR1 is MRHNA and CDR2 SNTAGT. Germline trimming cut 3 bases from V and 1 base from J; bases unmatched to any gene: 5. The CDR3 contains 15 residues.

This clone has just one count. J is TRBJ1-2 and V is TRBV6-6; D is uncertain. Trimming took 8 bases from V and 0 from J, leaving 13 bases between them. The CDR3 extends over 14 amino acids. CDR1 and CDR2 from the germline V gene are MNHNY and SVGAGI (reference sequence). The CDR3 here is CASSPRRPNYGYTF. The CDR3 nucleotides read TGTGCCAGCTCCCCTCGGCGCCCTAACTATGGCTACACCTTC.

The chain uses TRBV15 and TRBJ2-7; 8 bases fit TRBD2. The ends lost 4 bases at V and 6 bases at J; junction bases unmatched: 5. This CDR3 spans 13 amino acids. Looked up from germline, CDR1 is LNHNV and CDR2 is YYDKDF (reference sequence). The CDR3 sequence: CATSIRGGSEQYF. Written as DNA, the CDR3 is TGTGCCACCAGCATCCGGGGGGGGAGCGAGCAGTACTTC.